In its sample, the clone carrying this T cell receptor (beta chain) was seen many times. Antigen unknown. J lost 0 bases, V lost 6 bases, and 7 bases had no gene match. The CDR3 has 16 residues. This sample was taken from a study of T-cell memory formation after mild COVID-19. In the study overall: Most TCR clusters belonged to a single donor. Study outcomes and limitations: The appearance of some responding clones in pre-infection memory suggested that cross-reactive memory joined. Clones that shrank (day 15 to 85) were balanced CD4/CD8, whereas later expanders leaned CD4+. The study found contracting CD4+ clones mainly in CM and EM and contracting CD8+ clones in EMRA.

TCRdb fed the 5' RACE reads into MiXCR, producing one record per CDR3 protein. The profile shows some 57,000 distinct CDR3 sequences, 12% of them singletons. V is TRBV12-3 or TRBV12-4 and J is TRBJ2-2; 7 nucleotides agree with TRBD2. The receptor comes from a man aged 18 to 35 who had mild COVID-19 (a few samples of this study predate the infection). Cell type and time point are not known. Sequenced input: PBMCs or a T cell subset sorted from them (not recorded which). CDR3 protein: CASSPMAGANTGELFF. CDR3 in DNA: TGTGCCAGCAGCCCCATGGCGGGGGCGAACACCGGGGAGCTGTTTTTT.